The rows below give T cell receptor beta chains drawn from one sample of a study of cytomegalovirus exposure and HLA in healthy donors. Measured with immunoSEQ multiplex PCR; TCRdb has only the in-frame clones, and not every one. This sample yields roughly 150,000 clones, of which roughly four fifths are seen a single time; approximately 1% belongs to the top ten. The sample consisted of PBMCs. These receptors originate from a woman aged 35 to 49 in good health and CMV-seronegative. The CDR3 runs from the conserved cysteine through the conserved F or W. The order of the fields is D gene, J gene, clone size, V gene, CDR3 protein, CDR3 DNA. D genes are given only for firm matches. Part of the rows lack a size; the others show once, few, many or a class for expanded clones.

NA,TRBJ1-1,NA,TRBV6-1,CASRPRGEWTEAFF,TGTGCCAGCAGGCCCCGGGGAGAATGGACTGAAGCTTTCTTT
TRBD2,TRBJ2-5,NA,TRBV4-1,CASSQGSGGGRAERETQYF,TGCGCCAGCAGCCAAGGGTCGGGTGGCGGGAGGGCCGAGCGCGAGACCCAGTACTTC
NA,TRBJ2-7,NA,TRBV6-5,CASSFDRREQYF,TGTGCCAGCAGTTTCGACAGGAGGGAGCAGTACTTC
TRBD1,TRBJ1-1,few,TRBV10-3,CAISPTGAVNTEAFF,TGTGCCATCAGTCCTACAGGGGCGGTGAACACTGAAGCTTTCTTT
NA,TRBJ2-7,few,TRBV19,CASSISLSGEIGYEQYF,TGTGCCAGTAGTATCTCTCTTTCGGGGGAAATCGGCTACGAGCAGTACTTC
TRBD2,TRBJ2-1,NA,TRBV5-6,CASSLARAGVEYEQFF,TGTGCCAGCAGCTTGGCCAGAGCGGGAGTGGAATATGAGCAGTTCTTC
TRBD2,TRBJ2-3,few,TRBV5-1,CASSLVAGDTDTQYF,TGCGCCAGCAGCTTGGTTGCGGGAGACACAGATACGCAGTATTTT
TRBD1,TRBJ1-2,NA,TRBV5-1,CASRQGAEDGYTF,TGCGCCAGCCGACAGGGGGCCGAAGATGGCTACACCTTC
TRBD1,TRBJ2-7,few,TRBV28,CASSLSTGTGGYEQYF,TGTGCCAGCAGTTTATCCACCGGGACAGGGGGCTACGAGCAGTACTTC
NA,TRBJ2-5,once,TRBV7-3,CASSLNPGVEWETQYF,TGTGCCAGCAGCTTGAACCCCGGGGTAGAGTGGGAGACCCAGTACTTC
NA,TRBJ1-2,NA,TRBV28,CASSSGTRVSGYTF,TGTGCCAGCAGTTCCGGGACACGTGTGTCCGGCTACACCTTC
NA,TRBJ1-1,NA,TRBV19,CASSTGRRDTEAFF,TGTGCCAGTAGTACTGGGAGGAGGGACACTGAAGCTTTCTTT
NA,TRBJ1-1,NA,TRBV7-9,CASSESLSTEAFF,TGTGCCAGCTCCGAGTCACTGAGCACTGAAGCTTTCTTT
TRBD1,TRBJ1-2,few,TRBV27,CASSFLGQGDYGYTF,TGTGCCAGCAGTTTCCTTGGTCAGGGGGACTATGGCTACACCTTC
TRBD1,TRBJ1-5,once,TRBV5-1,CASSRGDRPDQPQHF,TGCGCCAGCAGCCGCGGGGACAGACCTGATCAGCCCCAGCATTTT
NA,TRBJ1-1,few,TRBV28,CASTQQMNTEAFF,TGTGCCAGTACACAGCAGATGAACACTGAAGCTTTCTTT
NA,TRBJ2-7,NA,TRBV4-1,CASSQEEAGASYEQYF,TGCGCCAGCAGCCAAGAGGAGGCAGGAGCTTCCTACGAGCAGTACTTC
TRBD2,TRBJ2-3,NA,TRBV6-1,CASEGAGEIDTQYF,TGTGCCAGCGAAGGGGCGGGAGAAATAGATACGCAGTATTTT
TRBD1,TRBJ1-1,once,TRBV5-4,CASSLVRGSTEAFF,TGTGCCAGCAGCTTGGTCAGGGGGTCCACTGAAGCTTTCTTT
TRBD2,TRBJ2-7,NA,TRBV7-9,CASSLSASGNTYEQYF,TGTGCCAGCAGCTTATCGGCTAGCGGGAACACCTACGAGCAGTACTTC
NA,TRBJ1-4,NA,TRBV4-1,CASSQAKGANEKLFF,TGCGCCAGCAGCCAGGCGAAGGGGGCTAATGAAAAACTGTTTTTT
TRBD2,TRBJ2-3,NA,TRBV7-9,CASIRGLAGDVVTDTQYF,TGTGCCAGCATCAGGGGACTAGCGGGAGACGTCGTCACAGATACGCAGTATTTT
TRBD1,TRBJ2-3,NA,TRBV30,CAWSQQGASTDTQYF,TGTGCCTGGAGTCAACAGGGGGCTAGCACAGATACGCAGTATTTT
TRBD1,TRBJ2-7,NA,TRBV11-3,CASSSDRGEQYF,TGTGCCAGCAGCTCAGACAGGGGCGAGCAGTACTTC
NA,TRBJ1-3,NA,TRBV2,CASRPRQVLSGNTIYF,TGTGCCAGCAGACCTCGACAGGTCCTCTCTGGAAACACCATATATTTT
NA,TRBJ2-7,NA,TRBV7-2,CASSERGVLEQYF,TGTGCCAGCAGCGAGCGAGGAGTTCTCGAGCAGTACTTC
TRBD2,TRBJ2-7,NA,TRBV19,CASSLGTSGSYEQYF,TGTGCCAGTAGCCTCGGGACTAGTGGGTCCTACGAGCAGTACTTC
TRBD2,TRBJ2-2,few,TRBV7-2,CASSPWEGTGELFF,TGTGCCAGCAGCCCTTGGGAGGGCACCGGGGAGCTGTTTTTT
TRBD2,TRBJ2-2,NA,TRBV27,CASSPAGFDGELFF,TGTGCCAGCAGCCCAGCGGGGTTTGACGGGGAGCTGTTTTTT
NA,TRBJ1-2,NA,TRBV10-3,CAISGVPEGDNYGYTF,TGTGCCATCAGTGGGGTCCCAGAGGGGGATAACTATGGCTACACCTTC
TRBD2,TRBJ2-2,NA,TRBV29-1,CSVVGSSGSKSGELFF,TGCAGCGTTGTAGGTTCGAGCGGGAGTAAATCCGGGGAGCTGTTTTTT
TRBD2,TRBJ2-1,NA,TRBV5-1,CASSLAGGSSYNEQFF,TGCGCCAGCAGCTTGGCGGGCGGGAGTTCCTACAATGAGCAGTTCTTC
TRBD2,TRBJ2-1,NA,TRBV30,CAWSRGRANADEQFF,TGTGCCTGGAGTCGAGGGAGGGCCAACGCGGATGAGCAGTTCTTC
NA,TRBJ2-2,NA,TRBV30,CAWTSRPTGELFF,TGTGCCTGGACCAGTCGTCCCACCGGGGAGCTGTTTTTT
TRBD1,TRBJ1-3,NA,TRBV29-1,CSVEGQGKGNTIYF,TGCAGCGTTGAAGGACAGGGGAAAGGAAACACCATATATTTT
TRBD1,TRBJ1-2,NA,TRBV5-1,CASSLTGEQNGYTF,TGCGCCAGCAGCTTAACAGGGGAGCAAAATGGCTACACCTTC
NA,TRBJ2-2,NA,TRBV2,CASSVEEPGELFF,TGTGCCAGCAGTGTCGAAGAGCCCGGGGAGCTGTTTTTT
NA,TRBJ1-4,NA,TRBV7-6,CASSLGGRAEKLFF,TGTGCCAGCAGCTTAGGTGGGAGGGCGGAAAAACTGTTTTTT
NA,TRBJ1-2,NA,TRBV20-1,CSAPWRDGYTF,TGCAGTGCTCCCTGGCGGGACGGCTACACCTTC
NA,TRBJ2-3,few,TRBV30,CAWELASGLETQYF,TGTGCCTGGGAACTAGCCTCAGGCTTGGAGACGCAGTATTTT
TRBD1,TRBJ1-4,NA,TRBV5-1,CASSLGQGADQEKLFF,TGCGCCAGCAGCTTGGGACAGGGGGCTGATCAAGAAAAACTGTTTTTT
TRBD2,TRBJ2-3,NA,TRBV13,CASSLTSGSGGDTQYF,TGTGCCAGCAGCCTCACGAGCGGGAGCGGGGGAGATACGCAGTATTTT
TRBD1,TRBJ2-5,NA,TRBV5-1,CASMSPQGAGETQYF,TGCGCCAGCATGTCCCCGCAGGGGGCAGGGGAGACCCAGTACTTC
NA,TRBJ2-1,NA,TRBV29-1,CSVDNPQTYNEQFF,TGCAGCGTTGACAACCCACAGACCTACAATGAGCAGTTCTTC
TRBD2,TRBJ2-5,NA,TRBV7-8,CASSSGLAGESGETQYF,TGTGCCAGCAGTTCCGGACTAGCGGGAGAGTCTGGAGAGACCCAGTACTTC
TRBD1,TRBJ1-1,NA,TRBV6-4,CASSRDPGGLGDTEAFF,TGTGCCAGCAGTCGGGACCCAGGGGGATTGGGGGACACTGAAGCTTTCTTT
TRBD2,TRBJ2-3,NA,TRBV5-1,CASSQAGAMDTQYF,TGCGCCAGCAGCCAAGCGGGAGCTATGGATACGCAGTATTTT
TRBD1,TRBJ2-7,once,TRBV18,CASSRRQGSSYEQYF,TGTGCCAGCTCCCGACGACAGGGTTCCTCCTACGAGCAGTACTTC
TRBD1,TRBJ1-2,NA,TRBV5-4,CASSFPRDSGYTF,TGTGCCAGCAGCTTTCCCAGGGACAGTGGCTACACCTTC
NA,TRBJ2-7,once,TRBV2,CASSAEGSSYEQYF,TGTGCCAGCAGCGCAGAGGGTAGCTCCTACGAGCAGTACTTC
TRBD2,TRBJ2-7,NA,TRBV19,CASSRTSGVSIYEQYF,TGTGCCAGTAGTCGGACTAGCGGGGTGTCGATTTACGAGCAGTACTTC
TRBD1,TRBJ1-6,NA,TRBV5-1,CASSLGTGGSDSPLHF,TGCGCCAGCAGCTTAGGAACAGGGGGCTCGGATTCACCCCTCCACTTT
NA,TRBJ1-1,NA,TRBV5-1,CASSLGKGATEAFF,TGCGCCAGCAGCTTGGGTAAGGGAGCCACTGAAGCTTTCTTT
NA,TRBJ2-7,few,TRBV11-3,CASSSLRQQGRIYEQYF,TGTGCCAGCAGCTCTTTACGACAACAAGGGAGGATCTACGAGCAGTACTTC
TRBD1,TRBJ1-5,NA,TRBV30,CAWSAGQGSNQPQHF,TGTGCCTGGAGTGCGGGACAGGGAAGCAATCAGCCCCAGCATTTT
TRBD1,TRBJ2-7,NA,TRBV6-1,CASSGTGGFGEQYF,TGTGCCAGCAGCGGGACAGGGGGTTTCGGAGAGCAGTACTTC
TRBD1,TRBJ1-2,NA,TRBV19,CASSPSGQGGVGYGYTF,TGTGCCAGTAGCCCTTCCGGACAGGGAGGTGTGGGCTATGGCTACACCTTC
TRBD1,TRBJ1-5,NA,TRBV27,CASSSGTAYDQPQHF,TGTGCCAGCAGTTCCGGGACAGCTTACGATCAGCCCCAGCATTTT
NA,TRBJ2-3,few,TRBV6-6,CASSWREEGRTDTQYF,TGTGCCAGCAGTTGGAGGGAGGAAGGCCGTACAGATACGCAGTATTTT
NA,TRBJ2-7,NA,TRBV19,CASSSRDSYEQYF,TGTGCCAGTAGTTCCCGGGACTCCTACGAGCAGTACTTC